Presented here are 32 T cell receptor beta chains from one specimen sequenced in a study of shared clonotypes between healthy human individuals. The protocol was immunoSEQ multiplex PCR, while the TCRdb copy is restricted to in-frame clones and leaves out a portion. This table holds roughly 2.5 million clones, 90% to 95% found once. The sample was naive CD4+ T cells sorted from blood. Subset here: CD45RA+ positively selected. The source is a man aged 18-30 years in good health.

The chain uses TRBV2 and TRBJ2-7; TRBD1 agrees at 7 bases. CDR3 length equals 14 residues. The J segment lost 2 bases and the V segment lost 7 bases, leaving 8 bases of the junction unmatched. Germline lookup yields CDR1 SNHLY and CDR2 FYNNEI. CDR3 sequence reads: CASTRTGAAYEQYF. The CDR3 coding sequence is TGTGCCAGCACCCGGACAGGAGCGGCCTACGAGCAGTACTTC.

This clone was recorded once. This chain connects TRBV9 to TRBJ1-1; D not resolved. From germline, CDR1 is SGDLS and CDR2 YYNGEE. The CDR3 consists of 14 residues. V lost 0 bases and J lost 5, with 11 bases in between. In DNA form, the CDR3 reads TGTGCCAGCAGCGTAGAGTGGATCTCGACTGAAGCTTTCTTT. Amino acids: CASSVEWISTEAFF.

The chain uses TRBV4-3 and TRBJ2-3; 15 bases align to TRBD2. This CDR3 has 19 amino acids. Germline CDR1 is LGHNA and CDR2 is YSLEER. After removal of 0 bases from V and 3 bases from J, the junction contained 7 bases not matched to a gene. The CDR3 sequence is CASSQDRGTSGRMTDTQYF. CDR3 nucleotides: TGCGCCAGCAGCCAAGATAGGGGGACTAGCGGGAGGATGACAGATACGCAGTATTTT.

The V call is TRBV5-3, the J call TRBJ1-5; D is perhaps TRBD1 (5 bases). TRBV5-3 is placed among ORFs of uncertain function. The CDR3 has 16 residues. Trimming cost V 1 base and J 5 bases, with 16 bases left between them. The CDR3 DNA reads TGTGCCAGAAGCTTGAGGTCAGCAGGGAGGGATCAGCCCCAGCATTTT. This encodes CARSLRSAGRDQPQHF.

V is TRBV20-1 and J is TRBJ2-7; D remains unclear. Trimming removed 6 bases from V and 4 bases from J, with 10 bases in between. CDR1 is DFQATT and CDR2 is SNEGSKA in the germline V gene (reference sequence). The CDR3 is made up of 11 amino acids. The CDR3 here is CSADDRYEQYF. The CDR3 DNA reads as TGCAGTGCCGATGACCGGTACGAGCAGTACTTC.

Of note for this clone: In the same sample, other DNA sequences code for this CDR3. The chain couples TRBV14 to TRBJ2-7; 10 nucleotides align to TRBD1. CDR1 and CDR2 from the germline V gene are SGHDN and FVKESK. The V and J ends lost 1 base and 2 bases, in that order; junction bases with no gene match: 2. The CDR3 contains 15 residues. The chain's CDR3 is CASSQGGQGAYEQYF. The CDR3 DNA is TGTGCCAGCAGCCAAGGCGGACAGGGGGCCTACGAGCAGTACTTC.

The rearrangement uses TRBV30 and TRBJ1-4; D is unresolved. CDR1 and CDR2 from the germline V gene are GTSNPN and SVGIG (reference sequence). V was shortened by 1 base and J by 8 bases, with 5 bases between the two germline ends. The CDR3 extends over 11 amino acids. The CDR3 spells CAWSGTEKLFF. CDR3 sequence (DNA): TGTGCCTGGAGTGGAACGGAAAAACTGTTTTTT.

V is TRBV28 and J is TRBJ2-7, with 9 nucleotides matching TRBD2. The CDR3 is 15 residues long. Germline V gene lookup returns CDR1 MDHEN and CDR2 SYDVKM. J was trimmed by 8 bases and V by 2 bases; bases with no gene match: 10. The CDR3 DNA sequence: TGTGCCAGCAGTTTAAGGTCTAGCGGGATGTTCAAGCAGTACTTC. This gives the protein CASSLRSSGMFKQYF.

This chain uses TRBV30 with TRBJ1-3; D is unclear. Germline V gene data show CDR1 as GTSNPN and CDR2 as SVGIG (reference sequence). Trimming took off 2 bases at V and 0 bases at J, with 8 bases between the two ends. The CDR3 is 14 amino acids. CDR3 in DNA: TGTGCCTGGAGTCGAAGTAGCTCTGGAAACACCATATATTTT. Its translation is CAWSRSSSGNTIYF.

CDR3 sequence: CASSFRAVANSPLHF. CDR3 nucleotide sequence: TGTGCCAGCAGTTTTCGGGCAGTAGCTAATTCACCCCTCCACTTT. The rearrangement uses TRBV27 and TRBJ1-6; D remains ambiguous. The germline gives CDR1 MNHEY, CDR2 SMNVEV (reference sequence). V was clipped by 3 bases and J by 6 bases, with 12 bases between them. This CDR3 spans 15 amino acids.

A remark on this clone: The identical CDR3 is also encoded by other nucleotide sequences in the sample. The genes are TRBV10-3 and TRBJ2-3; 8 nucleotides align to TRBD1. V lost 5 bases and J lost 1; bases outside the gene matches: 2. The CDR3 is 14 residues long. The germline V gene encodes CDR1 ENHRY and CDR2 SYGVKD. In DNA, the CDR3 is TGTGCCATCAGTCCGGGACAGGGCACAGATACGCAGTATTTT. Translating it yields CAISPGQGTDTQYF.

The rearrangement joins TRBV5-6 to TRBJ2-5; 8 nucleotides agree with TRBD2. Germline values: CDR1 SGHDT, CDR2 YYEEEE. Trimming removed 2 bases from V and 7 bases from J; junction bases left unmatched: 16. This CDR3 comprises 17 residues. CDR3 coding DNA: TGTGCCAGCAGCTTTGCTAGCGGGCGATCTCTCCGGGGGACCCAGTACTTC. This sequence encodes CASSFASGRSLRGTQYF. The complete variable domain, with remaining parts taken from reference TRBV5-6 and TRBJ2-5, reads DAGVTQSPTHLIKTRGQQVTLRCSPKSGHDTVSWYQQALGQGPQFIFQYYEEEERQRGNFPDRFSGHQFPNYSSELNVNALLLGDSALYLCASSFASGRSLRGTQYFGPGTRLLVL.

This clone was seen more than once but under ten times. Within the sample, other DNA sequences also encode this same CDR3. V is TRBV2 and J is TRBJ1-5; 7 bases are a match to TRBD1. J was trimmed by 0 bases and V by 4 bases; bases with no gene match: 6. The CDR3 sequence is 16 residues long. Germline assignment: CDR1 SNHLY and CDR2 FYNNEI. CDR3 nucleotides: TGTGCCAGCAGTGGACAGGGCGGCAATAGCAATCAGCCCCAGCATTTT. Translation gives CASSGQGGNSNQPQHF.

The rearrangement uses TRBV23-1 and TRBJ2-1; 12 nucleotides match TRBD1. TRBV23-1 carries the ORF label, with uncertain function. Trimming took 11 bases from V and 5 from J; bases not matched to a gene: 10. The CDR3 has 15 amino acids. CDR3 DNA sequence: TGCGCCTCTGGGACAGGGGGCGTCACCGACAATGAGCAGTTCTTC. Translating it yields CASGTGGVTDNEQFF.

Remarks on this clone: The identical CDR3 is also encoded by other nucleotide sequences in the sample. The chain links TRBV5-1 to TRBJ2-7, with TRBD2 matching 7 bases. The CDR3 runs 14 residues. V lost 0 bases and J lost 3; bases outside the gene matches: 3. Germline V gene lookup returns CDR1 SGHRS and CDR2 YFSETQ. The DNA of the CDR3 is TGCGCCAGCAGCTTGGTGGGCGGGAGCTACGAGCAGTACTTC. It is translated as CASSLVGGSYEQYF.

Comments on this clone: This sample also contains other DNA sequences that code for the same CDR3. V usage is TRBV7-2 and J usage is TRBJ1-2; D remains unclear. This CDR3 is built from 12 residues. CDR1 SGHTA and CDR2 FQGNSA come from the germline V gene. V was trimmed by 1 base and J by 4 bases, leaving 4 bases between them. The CDR3 sequence is CASSLGLYGYTF. CDR3 coding DNA: TGTGCCAGCAGCTTAGGCCTCTATGGCTACACCTTC.

The chain combines TRBV7-6 with TRBJ2-5; tentative D call: TRBD1 (5 bases). Germline assignment: CDR1 SGHVS and CDR2 FNYEAQ. Trimming pared 4 bases from V and 2 bases from J, leaving 17 bases between. The CDR3 runs to 16 residues. Here the CDR3 reads CASSSPRGRGQETQYF. In DNA, the CDR3 is TGTGCCAGCAGCTCACCTAGGGGCCGTGGGCAAGAGACCCAGTACTTC.

V and J are TRBV12-5 and TRBJ1-2; D is possibly TRBD1 (5 bases). V was trimmed by 6 bases and J by 4 bases, leaving 9 bases between them. The CDR3 has 12 residues. Germline V gene data show CDR1 as LGHNT and CDR2 as FRNRAP. The CDR3 spells CASGNTGYGYTF. In DNA form, the CDR3 reads TGTGCTAGTGGCAATACAGGCTATGGCTACACCTTC.

The V and J genes are TRBV5-6 and TRBJ2-2; D is ambiguous. The CDR3 has 13 amino acids. V lost 2 bases, J lost 6 bases, and 8 bases lay in between. CDR1 is SGHDT, CDR2 YYEEEE, per germline. The CDR3 protein is CASSFPNSGELFF. CDR3 DNA: TGTGCCAGCAGCTTCCCTAACTCCGGGGAGCTGTTTTTT.

The chain employs TRBV28 and TRBJ1-2; no definite D call. Germline V gene data show CDR1 as MDHEN and CDR2 as SYDVKM. Trimming cost V 5 bases and J 7 bases, with 17 bases left between them. The CDR3 is 14 amino acids. This CDR3 is CASSPGGGWSGYTF. The CDR3 DNA follows: TGTGCCAGCAGTCCCGGTGGAGGGTGGAGTGGCTACACCTTC.

As for this clone: Different DNA sequences within this sample yield the same CDR3. J is TRBJ2-1 and V is TRBV5-1; 8 bases map to TRBD2. CDR1 is SGHRS, CDR2 YFSETQ, per germline. V trimming: 0 bases; J trimming: 2 bases; junction bases outside the gene matches: 1. The CDR3 sequence is 15 residues long. The chain's CDR3 is CASSLAGGAYNEQFF. The CDR3 bases are TGCGCCAGCAGCTTGGCCGGGGGGGCCTACAATGAGCAGTTCTTC.

This clone was found a few times. The chain couples TRBV2 to TRBJ1-1; D uncertain. CDR1 is SNHLY and CDR2 is FYNNEI in the germline V gene. With 4 bases removed from V and 1 base from J, the gap between germline ends came to 7 bases. The CDR3 consists of 13 residues. CDR3 nucleotides: TGTGCCAGCAGTGGGGAACGGAACACTGAAGCTTTCTTT. This gives the protein CASSGERNTEAFF.

This clone was counted once. The V call is TRBV7-2, the J call TRBJ1-5; possible D gene TRBD1, 5 bases. The CDR3 has 14 amino acids. From germline, CDR1 is SGHTA and CDR2 FQGNSA. Trimming stripped 3 bases from V and 5 bases from J, with 11 bases between. Written as DNA, the CDR3 is TGTGCCAGCAGCTTTGTGCGGGGGGATCAGCCCCAGCATTTT. Translating it yields CASSFVRGDQPQHF.

This sequence joins TRBV6-1 and TRBJ2-7; tentative D call: TRBD1 (6 bases). CDR1 is MNHNS and CDR2 is SASEGT in the germline V gene. This CDR3 has 12 amino acids. The germline V and J ends were trimmed by 7 bases and 3 bases, with 10 bases remaining between them. The CDR3 loop is CASKPGVYEQYF. The CDR3 coding sequence is TGTGCCAGCAAGCCAGGGGTCTACGAGCAGTACTTC.

The chain has TRBV4-3 and TRBJ1-1, with D tentatively TRBD1 (5 bases). Trimming took 1 base from V and 6 from J, leaving 12 bases between them. This CDR3 spans 14 amino acids. Germline CDR1 is LGHNA and CDR2 is YSLEER. The CDR3 here is CASSQGQGVAEAFF. For the CDR3, the DNA is TGCGCCAGCAGCCAAGGGCAGGGAGTCGCTGAAGCTTTCTTT.

The chain has TRBV10-1 and TRBJ2-1, with 10 bases that match TRBD2. Germline assignment: CDR1 WNHNN and CDR2 SYGVQD (reference sequence). This CDR3 region has 16 residues. The trim removed 3 bases at V and 4 bases at J, leaving 6 bases unmatched. Here the CDR3 reads CASSDPGTSAYNEQFF. DNA of the CDR3: TGCGCCAGCAGTGACCCCGGGACTAGCGCGTACAATGAGCAGTTCTTC.

V gene TRBV29-1 combines with J gene TRBJ2-1, with TRBD1 matching 12 bases. From germline, CDR1 is SQVTM and CDR2 ANQGSEA. The CDR3 is made up of 14 amino acids. V shed 7 bases, J shed 2 bases, and the junction held 3 bases outside the gene matches. CDR3 region: CSAGDRGPYNEQFF. DNA for the CDR3: TGCAGCGCCGGGGACAGGGGGCCCTACAATGAGCAGTTCTTC.

This chain joins TRBV7-2 and TRBJ1-4, with D maybe TRBD1 (6 bases). The V gene lost 6 bases and the J gene lost 8 bases, with 16 bases spanning the gap. Germline V gene sequence: CDR1 SGHTA, CDR2 FQGNSA. The CDR3 contains 14 residues. In nucleotides, the CDR3 is TGTGCCAGCAGTTTACAGGGACTTGGGGAAAAACTGTTTTTT. It yields the protein CASSLQGLGEKLFF.

The rearrangement joins TRBV27 to TRBJ2-1; D may match TRBD1 or TRBD2 (5 bases each). Trimming left V 3 bases short and J 0 bases short, with 9 bases between. The length of the CDR3 is 15 residues. From germline, CDR1 is MNHEY and CDR2 SMNVEV (reference sequence). CDR3 amino acids: CASSFRDLSYNEQFF. The DNA of the CDR3 is TGTGCCAGCAGTTTCCGGGACCTCTCCTACAATGAGCAGTTCTTC.

CDR3 amino acids: CASSLVTGVAETQYF. In nucleotides, the CDR3 is TGTGCCAGCAGCTTAGTGACAGGGGTGGCAGAGACCCAGTACTTC. This sequence joins TRBV7-2 and TRBJ2-5; 8 bases align to TRBD1. The germline CDR1 and CDR2 sequences are SGHTA and FQGNSA. This CDR3 region has 15 residues. Losses at the gene ends were 1 base for V and 4 bases for J; bases not matched to a gene: 5. The full variable domain, its missing parts supplied by reference TRBV7-2 and TRBJ2-5, is GAGVSQSPSNKVTEKGKDVELRCDPISGHTALYWYRQSLGQGLEFLIYFQGNSAPDKSGLPSDRFSAERTGGSVSTLTIQRTQQEDSAVYLCASSLVTGVAETQYFGPGTRLLVL.

Comment on this clone: This specimen includes other DNA sequences encoding the same CDR3. V is TRBV6-1 and J is TRBJ2-5; 8 bases are shared with TRBD1. V lost 6 bases to trimming and J lost 1 base; unmatched junction nucleotides: 1. The CDR3 covers 13 residues. Germline CDR1 MNHNS, CDR2 SASEGT. CDR3 bases: TGTGCCAGCAGGGGGACAGGCCAAGAGACCCAGTACTTC. It yields the protein CASRGTGQETQYF.

Comment on this clone: Different DNA sequences within this sample yield the same CDR3. The rearrangement joins TRBV10-1 to TRBJ1-5; no definite D call. The CDR3 runs 12 residues. V lost 0 bases, J lost 6 bases, and 3 bases lay in between. The germline CDR1 and CDR2 sequences are WNHNN and SYGVQD (reference sequence). The CDR3 here is CASSESGQPQHF. CDR3 in DNA: TGCGCCAGCAGTGAGTCGGGTCAGCCCCAGCATTTT.